This TCR beta chain was retrieved from a study of blood T cell repertoires in COVID-19. Study background: The analysed material was cDNA or gDNA that came from T cells, B-cell-depleted T cells, or PBMCs.

Per the germline V gene, CDR1 is LGHNA and CDR2 is YSLEER. The V end lost 1 base, the J end lost 9 bases, and 15 bases lay between the germline ends. The CDR3 runs 14 residues. The participants were between roughly 18 and 100 years old and came from fewer than 25 US areas. Participant-reported clinical history was the basis for cohort assignment. A PCR-confirmed or clinician-diagnosed COVID-19 case had contacted exposed participants within 2 weeks of entry. Using immunoSEQ multiplex PCR, the repertoire was profiled, and TCRdb retains in-frame clones only, with some absent. The data hold around 250,000 clones, with approximately 89% observed a single time.

The rearrangement uses TRBV4-3 and TRBJ1-2; TRBD1 is a possible D gene (6 bases). This TCR came from a woman aged 40-49 years who had been exposed to COVID-19. What was sequenced was PBMCs or T cells enriched from blood (not recorded which). CDR3 DNA: TGCGCCAGCAGCCAAGCTTCAGGGGTGATCAGCTACACCTTC. Its protein is CASSQASGVISYTF.